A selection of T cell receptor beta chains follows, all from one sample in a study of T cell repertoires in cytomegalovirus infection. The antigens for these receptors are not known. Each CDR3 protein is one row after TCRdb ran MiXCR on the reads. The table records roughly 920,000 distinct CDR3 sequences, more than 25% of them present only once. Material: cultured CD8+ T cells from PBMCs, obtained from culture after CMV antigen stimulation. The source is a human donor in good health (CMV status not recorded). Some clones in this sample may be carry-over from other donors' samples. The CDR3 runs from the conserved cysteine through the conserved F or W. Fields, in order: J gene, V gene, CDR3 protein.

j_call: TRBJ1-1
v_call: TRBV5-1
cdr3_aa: CASSRGSVTEAFF

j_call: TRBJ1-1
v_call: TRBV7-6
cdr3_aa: CASSVGGQFTEAFF

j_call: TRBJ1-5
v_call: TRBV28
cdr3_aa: CASSSIKDRDRGNQPQHF

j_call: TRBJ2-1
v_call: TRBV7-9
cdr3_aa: CASSMGTSGGAYNEQFF

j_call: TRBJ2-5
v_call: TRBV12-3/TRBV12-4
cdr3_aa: CASSPPGAETQYF

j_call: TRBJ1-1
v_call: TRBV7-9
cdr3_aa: CASSPPLSPGEAFF

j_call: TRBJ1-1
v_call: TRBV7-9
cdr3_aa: CASSSRDRITEAFF

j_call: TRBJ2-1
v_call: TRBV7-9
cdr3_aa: CASSETSGPQNEQFF

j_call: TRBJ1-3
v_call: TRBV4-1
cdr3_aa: CASSPAELSGNTIYF

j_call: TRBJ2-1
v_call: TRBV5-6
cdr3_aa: CASSWGTGWSEQFF

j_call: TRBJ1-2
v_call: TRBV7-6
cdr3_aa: CASSPIGGGYGYTF

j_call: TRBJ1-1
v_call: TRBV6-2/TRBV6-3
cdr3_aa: CASGYGEYTEAFF

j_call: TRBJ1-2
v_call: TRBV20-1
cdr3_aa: CSAPTGTEYYGYTF

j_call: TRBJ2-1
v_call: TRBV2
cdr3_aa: CVSTPGSAYNEQFF

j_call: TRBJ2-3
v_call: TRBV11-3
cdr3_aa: CASSLRTQDTQYF

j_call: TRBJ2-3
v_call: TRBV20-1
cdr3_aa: CSAVGGPTDTQYF

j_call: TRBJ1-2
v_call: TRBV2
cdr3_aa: CASRATETAWGYTF

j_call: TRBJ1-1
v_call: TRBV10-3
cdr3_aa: CAISESGDRANTEAFF

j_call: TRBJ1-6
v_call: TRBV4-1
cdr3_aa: CASSQDNTVGSPLHF

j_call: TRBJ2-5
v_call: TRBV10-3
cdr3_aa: CAISEPTAGGYQETQYF

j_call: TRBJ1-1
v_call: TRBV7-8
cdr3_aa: CASTFGQEAFF

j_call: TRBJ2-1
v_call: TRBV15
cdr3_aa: CATSGTPSTGEYNEQFF

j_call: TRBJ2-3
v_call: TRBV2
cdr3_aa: CASPSGDRVDTQYF

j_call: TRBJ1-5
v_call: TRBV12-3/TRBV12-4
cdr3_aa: CASSLGPGPMNQPQHF

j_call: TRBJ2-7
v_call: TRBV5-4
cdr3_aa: CASSFAGTIYEQYF

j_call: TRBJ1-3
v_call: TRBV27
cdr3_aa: CASTAGHPSGNTIYF

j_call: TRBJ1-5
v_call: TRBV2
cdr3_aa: CANSEFGGLENQPQHF

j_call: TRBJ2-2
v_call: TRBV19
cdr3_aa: CASSIEVGGLIGELFF

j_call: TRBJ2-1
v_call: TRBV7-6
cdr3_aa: CASSFGDRDYNEQFF

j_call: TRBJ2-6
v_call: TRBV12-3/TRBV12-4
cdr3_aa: CASSAGREKPAGANVLTF

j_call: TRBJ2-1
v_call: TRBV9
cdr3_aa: CASSPQIYNEQFF

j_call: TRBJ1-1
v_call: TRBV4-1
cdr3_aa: CASSHPGGEAFF

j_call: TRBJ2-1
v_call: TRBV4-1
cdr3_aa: CASSPDTNSYNEQFF

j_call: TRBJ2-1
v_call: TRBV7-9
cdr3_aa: CASSLVGMANEQFF

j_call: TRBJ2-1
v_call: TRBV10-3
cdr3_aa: CAISGAAGGFYEQFF

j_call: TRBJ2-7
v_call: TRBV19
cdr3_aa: CASSKDRGPLDEQYF

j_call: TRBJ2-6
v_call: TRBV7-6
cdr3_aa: CASSTSGQLVLTF

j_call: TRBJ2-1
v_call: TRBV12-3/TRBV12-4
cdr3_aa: CASWGWEGNEQFF

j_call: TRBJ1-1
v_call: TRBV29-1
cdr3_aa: CSVVGGGFHEAFF

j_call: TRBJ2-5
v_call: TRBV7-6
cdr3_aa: CASSLEWGGAAVETQYF

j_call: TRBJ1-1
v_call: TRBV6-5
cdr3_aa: CASSYLGGGVAEAFF

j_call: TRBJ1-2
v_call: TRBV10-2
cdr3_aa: CASSPGTGGVDYGYTF

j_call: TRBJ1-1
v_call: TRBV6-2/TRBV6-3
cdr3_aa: CASSYWALNTEAFF

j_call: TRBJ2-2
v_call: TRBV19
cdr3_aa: CASTISNTGELFF

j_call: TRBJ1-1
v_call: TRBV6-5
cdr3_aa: CASSYSIRAEAFF

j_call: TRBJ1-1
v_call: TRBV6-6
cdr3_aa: CASSYPGGVMNTEAFF

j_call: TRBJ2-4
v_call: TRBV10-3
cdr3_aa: CAISQFLSGGAYIQYF

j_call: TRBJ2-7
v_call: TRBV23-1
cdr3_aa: CASSQSAVYEQYF

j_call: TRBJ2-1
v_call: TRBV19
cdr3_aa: CASSISGTDYNEQFF

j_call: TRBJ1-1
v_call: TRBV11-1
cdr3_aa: CASSLETGPEAFF

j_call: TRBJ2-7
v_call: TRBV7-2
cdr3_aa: CASSLVWDSPYEQYF

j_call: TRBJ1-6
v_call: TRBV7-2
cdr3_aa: CASSLFGDSPLHF

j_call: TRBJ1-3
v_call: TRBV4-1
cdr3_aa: CASSLTLTVPPVDTIYF

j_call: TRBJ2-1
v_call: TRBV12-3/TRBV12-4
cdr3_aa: CASSLGLAGGFEQFF

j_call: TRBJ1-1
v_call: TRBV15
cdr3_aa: CATSRDRGRLVTEAFF